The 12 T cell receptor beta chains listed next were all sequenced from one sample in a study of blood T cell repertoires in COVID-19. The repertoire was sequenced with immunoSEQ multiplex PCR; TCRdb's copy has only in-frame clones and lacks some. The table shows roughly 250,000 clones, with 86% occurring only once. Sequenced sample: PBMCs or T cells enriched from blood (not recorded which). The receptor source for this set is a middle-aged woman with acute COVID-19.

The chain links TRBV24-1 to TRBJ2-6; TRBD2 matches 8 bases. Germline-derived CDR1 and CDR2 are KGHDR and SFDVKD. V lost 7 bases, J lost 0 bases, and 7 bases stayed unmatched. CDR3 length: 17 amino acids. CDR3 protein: CATSTGGLLSGANVLTF. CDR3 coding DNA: TGTGCCACCAGCACGGGGGGGCTTCTCTCTGGGGCCAACGTCCTGACTTTC.

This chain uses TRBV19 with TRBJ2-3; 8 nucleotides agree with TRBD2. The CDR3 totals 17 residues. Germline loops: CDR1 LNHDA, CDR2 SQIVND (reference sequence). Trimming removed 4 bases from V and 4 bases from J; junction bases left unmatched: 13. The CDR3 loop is CASSSPQREIRSDTQYF. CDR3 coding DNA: TGTGCCAGTAGTAGCCCCCAGCGGGAGATTCGCTCAGATACGCAGTATTTT.

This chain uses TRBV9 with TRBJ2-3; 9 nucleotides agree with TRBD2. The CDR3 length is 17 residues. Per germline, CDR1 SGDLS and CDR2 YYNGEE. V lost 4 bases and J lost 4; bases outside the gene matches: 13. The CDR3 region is CASSKRGSGRAPDTQYF. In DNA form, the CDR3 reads TGTGCCAGCAGCAAACGAGGTAGCGGGAGAGCCCCAGATACGCAGTATTTT.

CDR3 bases: TGTGCCAGCAGTTGGGAGGGACAAATCTACGAGCAGTACTTC. Its protein product is CASSWEGQIYEQYF. The rearrangement links TRBV28 to TRBJ2-7; D is perhaps TRBD2 (7 bases). Per germline, CDR1 MDHEN and CDR2 SYDVKM. V lost 4 bases, J lost 3 bases, and 13 bases lay in between. The CDR3 runs to 14 residues.

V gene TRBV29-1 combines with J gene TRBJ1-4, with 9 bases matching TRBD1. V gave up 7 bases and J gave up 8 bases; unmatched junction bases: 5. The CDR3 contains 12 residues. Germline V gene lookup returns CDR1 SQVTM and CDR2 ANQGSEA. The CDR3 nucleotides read TGCAGCGCCCGGGACAGGGACGAAAAACTGTTTTTT. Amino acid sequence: CSARDRDEKLFF.

The CDR3 here is CASLSGGNTGELFF. Written as DNA, the CDR3 is TGCGCCAGCTTAAGCGGAGGAAACACCGGGGAGCTGTTTTTT. The chain recombines TRBV5-1 with TRBJ2-2; D perhaps matches TRBD2 (5 bases). CDR1 and CDR2 (germline): SGHRS, YFSETQ. Trimming pared 7 bases from V and 2 bases from J, leaving 12 bases between. The CDR3 length is 14 residues.

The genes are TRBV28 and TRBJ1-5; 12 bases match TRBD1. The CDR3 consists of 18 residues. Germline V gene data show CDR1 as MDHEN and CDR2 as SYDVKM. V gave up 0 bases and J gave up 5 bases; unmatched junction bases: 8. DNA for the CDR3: TGTGCCAGCAGTTTATGGGGGACAGGGGGCAGTGGGGATCAGCCCCAGCATTTT. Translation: CASSLWGTGGSGDQPQHF.

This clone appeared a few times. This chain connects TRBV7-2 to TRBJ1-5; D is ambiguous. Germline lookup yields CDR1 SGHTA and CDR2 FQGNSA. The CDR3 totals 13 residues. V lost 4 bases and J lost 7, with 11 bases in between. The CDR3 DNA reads TGTGCCAGCAGCTCGCATGGAGGACAGCCCCAGCATTTT. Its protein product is CASSSHGGQPQHF.

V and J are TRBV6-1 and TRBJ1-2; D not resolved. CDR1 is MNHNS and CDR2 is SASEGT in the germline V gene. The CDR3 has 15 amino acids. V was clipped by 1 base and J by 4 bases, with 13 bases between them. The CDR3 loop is CASSEEGDRAYGYTF. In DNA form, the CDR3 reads TGTGCCAGCAGTGAAGAGGGAGACCGAGCCTATGGCTACACCTTC.

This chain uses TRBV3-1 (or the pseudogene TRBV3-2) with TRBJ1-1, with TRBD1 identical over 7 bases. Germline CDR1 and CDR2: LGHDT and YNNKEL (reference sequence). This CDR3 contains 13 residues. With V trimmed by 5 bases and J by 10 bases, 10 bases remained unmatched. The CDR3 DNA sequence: TGTGCCAGCAGCAAGCGACAGGGACTCGGAGCTTTCTTT. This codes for CASSKRQGLGAFF.

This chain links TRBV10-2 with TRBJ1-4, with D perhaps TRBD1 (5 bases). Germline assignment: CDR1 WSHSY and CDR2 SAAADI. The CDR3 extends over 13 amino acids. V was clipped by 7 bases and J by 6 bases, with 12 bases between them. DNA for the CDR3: TGCGCCAGCAAGGCACGGACACATGAAAAACTGTTTTTT. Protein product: CASKARTHEKLFF.

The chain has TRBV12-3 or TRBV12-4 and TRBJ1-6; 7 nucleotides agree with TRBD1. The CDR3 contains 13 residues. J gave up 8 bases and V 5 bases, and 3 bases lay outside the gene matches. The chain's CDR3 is CASSRGPYSPLHF. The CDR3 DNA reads TGTGCCAGCAGTAGGGGGCCCTATTCACCCCTCCACTTT.